Sequencing of this T cell receptor beta chain was carried out in a study of T cell responses to AZD1222 COVID-19 vaccine. Study-level points and caveats: Recipients of AZD1222 seropositive at baseline numbered only 6 or 7.

A remark on this clone: Its antigen is not identified.

Assay: immunoSEQ multiplex PCR; the TCRdb copy retains only in-frame clones and omits some. The table has some 100,000 clones, more than 70% seen once; the top ten hold more than 8.5%. The CDR3 extends over 14 amino acids. The germline V gene has CDR1 SGHRS and CDR2 YFSETQ. V dropped 3 bases and J dropped 2 bases, with 10 bases sitting between them. This sequence originates from an adult who received the AZD1222 COVID-19 vaccine. The sample consisted of peripheral blood, taken 28 days after the second AZD1222 dose. V usage is TRBV5-1 and J usage is TRBJ2-3; D remains ambiguous. The CDR3 reads CASSSGIFTDTQYF. Written as DNA, the CDR3 is TGCGCCAGCAGCTCTGGGATCTTCACAGATACGCAGTATTTT.